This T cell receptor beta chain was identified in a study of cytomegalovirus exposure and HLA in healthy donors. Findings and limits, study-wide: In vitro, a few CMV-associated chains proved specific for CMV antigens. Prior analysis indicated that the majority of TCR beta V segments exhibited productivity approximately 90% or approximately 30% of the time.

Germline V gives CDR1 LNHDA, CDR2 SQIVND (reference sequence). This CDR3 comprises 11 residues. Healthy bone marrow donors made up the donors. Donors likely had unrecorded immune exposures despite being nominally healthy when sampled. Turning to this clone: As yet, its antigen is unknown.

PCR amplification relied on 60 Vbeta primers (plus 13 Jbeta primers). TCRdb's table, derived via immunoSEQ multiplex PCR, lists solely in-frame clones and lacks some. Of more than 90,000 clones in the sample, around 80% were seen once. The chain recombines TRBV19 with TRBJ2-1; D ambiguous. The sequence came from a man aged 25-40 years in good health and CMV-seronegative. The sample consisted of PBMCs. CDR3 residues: CATIRRNEQFF. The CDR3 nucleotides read TGTGCTACTATTAGGCGGAATGAGCAGTTCTTC.